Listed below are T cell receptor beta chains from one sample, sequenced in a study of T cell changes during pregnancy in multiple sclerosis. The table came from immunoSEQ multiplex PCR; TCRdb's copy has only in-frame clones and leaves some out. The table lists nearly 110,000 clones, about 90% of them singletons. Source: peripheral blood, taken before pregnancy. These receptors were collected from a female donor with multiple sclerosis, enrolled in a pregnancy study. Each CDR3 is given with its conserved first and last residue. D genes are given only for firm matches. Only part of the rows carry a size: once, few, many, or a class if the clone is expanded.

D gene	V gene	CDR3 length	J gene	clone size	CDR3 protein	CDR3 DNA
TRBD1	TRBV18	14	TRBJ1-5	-	CASSPSTGDQPQHF	TGTGCCAGCTCACCATCGACAGGGGATCAGCCCCAGCATTTT
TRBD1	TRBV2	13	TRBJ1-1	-	CASRLGGGGVAFF	TGTGCCAGCAGACTAGGGGGCGGTGGAGTAGCTTTCTTT
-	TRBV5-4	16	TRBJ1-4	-	CASSLDRETTNEKLFF	TGTGCCAGCAGCTTGGACAGGGAAACAACTAATGAAAAACTGTTTTTT
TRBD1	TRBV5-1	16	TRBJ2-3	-	CASSLRTGKNTDTQYF	TGCGCCAGCAGCTTGAGGACAGGGAAAAACACAGATACGCAGTATTTT
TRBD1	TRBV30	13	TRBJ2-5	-	CAWKDRVGETQYF	TGTGCCTGGAAGGACAGGGTGGGGGAGACCCAGTACTTC
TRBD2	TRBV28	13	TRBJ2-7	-	CASFSGSSYEQYF	TGTGCCAGCTTTAGCGGGAGCTCCTACGAGCAGTACTTC
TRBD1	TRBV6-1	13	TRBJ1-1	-	CASSGTGGTEAFF	TGTGCCAGCAGCGGGACAGGGGGCACTGAAGCTTTCTTT
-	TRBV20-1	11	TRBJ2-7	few	CSARDRFEQYF	TGCAGTGCTAGAGATCGGTTCGAGCAGTACTTC
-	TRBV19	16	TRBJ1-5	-	CASSIAGDPGNQPQHF	TGTGCCAGTAGTATAGCCGGGGATCCGGGCAATCAGCCCCAGCATTTT
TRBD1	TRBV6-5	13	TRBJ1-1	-	CASSQWTGLEAFF	TGTGCCAGCAGCCAATGGACAGGGCTTGAAGCTTTCTTT
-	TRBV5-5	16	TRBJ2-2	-	CASSSYPYRGTGELFF	TGTGCCAGCAGCAGTTATCCATATAGGGGCACCGGGGAGCTGTTTTTT
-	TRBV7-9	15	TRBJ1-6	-	CASSLTGHNNSPLHF	TGTGCCAGCAGCTTAACAGGGCACAATAATTCACCCCTCCACTTT
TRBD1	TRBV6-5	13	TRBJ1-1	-	CASSFDRGAEAFF	TGTGCCAGCAGTTTCGACAGGGGCGCTGAAGCTTTCTTT
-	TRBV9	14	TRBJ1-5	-	CASSGGQFNQPQHF	TGTGCCAGCAGCGGCGGACAGTTCAATCAGCCCCAGCATTTT
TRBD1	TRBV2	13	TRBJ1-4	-	CASRGDRDEKLFF	TGTGCCAGCAGGGGGGACAGGGACGAAAAACTGTTTTTT
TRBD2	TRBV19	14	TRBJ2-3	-	CASSPGLATDTQYF	TGTGCCAGTAGTCCGGGACTAGCCACAGATACGCAGTATTTT
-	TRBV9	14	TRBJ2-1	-	CASSIDPQGNEQFF	TGTGCCAGCAGCATCGACCCGCAGGGAAATGAGCAGTTCTTC
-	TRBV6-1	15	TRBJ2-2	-	CASHNTPFSTGELFF	TGTGCCAGCCATAATACACCGTTCAGCACCGGGGAGCTGTTTTTT
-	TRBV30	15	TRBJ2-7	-	CAWSASRTIPYEQYF	TGTGCCTGGAGTGCCTCCCGGACAATACCCTACGAGCAGTACTTC
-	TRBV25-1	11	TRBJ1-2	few	CASGEDYGYTF	TGTGCCAGCGGAGAGGACTATGGCTACACCTTC
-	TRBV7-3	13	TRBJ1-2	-	CASSLGQHYGYTF	TGTGCCAGCAGCTTAGGACAGCACTACGGCTACACCTTC
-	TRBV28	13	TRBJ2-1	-	CASSHQNRNEQFF	TGTGCCAGCAGTCATCAAAACAGAAATGAGCAGTTCTTC
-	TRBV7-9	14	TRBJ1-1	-	CASSLTGGDTEAFF	TGTGCCAGCAGCTTAACGGGAGGGGACACTGAAGCTTTCTTT
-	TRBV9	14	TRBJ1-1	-	CASSVMMERTEAFF	TGTGCCAGCAGCGTAATGATGGAGAGAACTGAAGCTTTCTTT
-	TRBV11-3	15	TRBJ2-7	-	CASSLDGKELREQYF	TGTGCCAGCAGCTTAGATGGTAAGGAGCTACGGGAGCAGTACTTC
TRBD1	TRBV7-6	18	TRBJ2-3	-	CASSLGTGGSLGTDTQYF	TGTGCCAGCAGCCTCGGGACAGGGGGGTCTTTGGGCACAGATACGCAGTATTTT
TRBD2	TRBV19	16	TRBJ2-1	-	CASSFLAGGLYNEQFF	TGTGCCAGTAGTTTTCTAGCGGGGGGGCTCTACAATGAGCAGTTCTTC
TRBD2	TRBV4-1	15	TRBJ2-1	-	CASSQETSGRVMQFF	TGCGCCAGCAGCCAAGAAACTAGCGGGAGGGTCATGCAGTTCTTC
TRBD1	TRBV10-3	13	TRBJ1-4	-	CAISEVQGEKLFF	TGTGCCATCAGTGAGGTACAGGGGGAAAAACTGTTTTTT
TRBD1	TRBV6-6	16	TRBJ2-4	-	CASSYSARGHENIQYF	TGTGCCAGCAGTTACTCAGCCAGGGGGCACGAAAACATTCAGTACTTC
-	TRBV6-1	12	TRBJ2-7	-	CASSVPSGEQYF	TGTGCCAGCAGCGTACCATCAGGGGAGCAGTACTTC
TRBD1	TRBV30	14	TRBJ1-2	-	CAWSRQGDNYGYTF	TGTGCCTGGAGTAGACAGGGGGATAACTATGGCTACACCTTC
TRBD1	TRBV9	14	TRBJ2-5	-	CASSVGQGGETQYF	TGTGCCAGCAGCGTAGGACAGGGCGGGGAGACCCAGTACTTC
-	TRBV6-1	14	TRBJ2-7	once	CASSEAGQLYEQYF	TGTGCCAGCAGTGAAGCGGGACAACTCTACGAGCAGTACTTC
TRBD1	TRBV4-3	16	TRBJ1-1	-	CASSQDWGQLNTEAFF	TGCGCCAGCAGCCAAGATTGGGGACAGCTGAACACTGAAGCTTTCTTT
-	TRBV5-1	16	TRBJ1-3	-	CASSLGDPSSGNTIYF	TGCGCCAGCAGCTTAGGGGATCCCAGCTCTGGAAACACCATATATTTT
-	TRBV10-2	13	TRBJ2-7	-	CASREDSDYEQYF	TGCGCCAGCAGGGAGGACAGCGACTACGAGCAGTACTTC
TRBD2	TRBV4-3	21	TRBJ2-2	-	CASSRPSSGTSGGYFTGELFF	TGCGCCAGCAGCCGACCCTCCTCCGGGACTAGCGGGGGTTACTTCACCGGGGAGCTGTTTTTT
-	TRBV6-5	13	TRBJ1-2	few	CASSENRVLGYTF	TGTGCCAGCAGTGAGAACAGGGTTTTGGGCTACACCTTC
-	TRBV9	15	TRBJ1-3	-	CASSVDLGPGNTIYF	TGTGCCAGCAGCGTAGATTTGGGGCCTGGAAACACCATATATTTT
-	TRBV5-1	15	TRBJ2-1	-	CASRHDGISYNEQFF	TGCGCCAGCAGACACGACGGGATATCCTACAATGAGCAGTTCTTC
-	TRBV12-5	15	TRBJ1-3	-	CASGLGRDSGNTIYF	TGTGCTAGTGGTTTGGGCAGGGACTCTGGAAACACCATATATTTT
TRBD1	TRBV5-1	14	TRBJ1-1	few	CASRLTGTGTEAFF	TGCGCCAGCAGACTGACAGGGACGGGCACTGAAGCTTTCTTT
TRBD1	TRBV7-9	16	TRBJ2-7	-	CASSLALGDREGEQYF	TGTGCCAGCAGCTTAGCGCTGGGAGACAGGGAAGGGGAGCAGTACTTC
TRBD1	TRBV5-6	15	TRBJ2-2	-	CASSSTGANTGELFF	TGTGCCAGCAGCTCCACAGGGGCGAACACCGGGGAGCTGTTTTTT
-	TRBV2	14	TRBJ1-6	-	CASKGGAYNSPLHF	TGTGCCAGCAAGGGAGGGGCCTATAATTCACCCCTCCACTTT
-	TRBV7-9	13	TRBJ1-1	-	CASSRDRNTEAFF	TGTGCCAGCAGCCGCGACAGGAACACTGAAGCTTTCTTT
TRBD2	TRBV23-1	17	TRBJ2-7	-	CASSQGRWTSGSYEQYF	TGCGCCAGCAGTCAGGGGCGTTGGACTAGCGGTTCCTACGAGCAGTACTTC
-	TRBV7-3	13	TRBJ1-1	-	CASSLTIQTEAFF	TGTGCCAGCAGCTTAACTATTCAGACTGAAGCTTTCTTT
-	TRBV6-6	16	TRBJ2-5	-	CASSYPATGAGETQYF	TGTGCCAGCAGTTACCCGGCTACGGGAGCAGGGGAGACCCAGTACTTC
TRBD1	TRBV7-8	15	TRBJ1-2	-	CASSLGSRQGDGYTF	TGTGCCAGCAGCTTAGGGTCTAGGCAGGGGGATGGCTACACCTTC
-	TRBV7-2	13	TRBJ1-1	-	CADRQDMNTEAFF	TGTGCCGACCGACAGGACATGAACACTGAAGCTTTCTTT
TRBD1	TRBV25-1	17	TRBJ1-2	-	CASSEYSRRQGAYGYTF	TGTGCCAGCAGTGAATACAGCAGGCGACAGGGTGCCTATGGCTACACCTTC
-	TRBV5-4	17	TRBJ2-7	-	CASSLVLGNTGSYEQYF	TGTGCCAGCAGCTTGGTTTTGGGAAACACGGGGTCCTACGAGCAGTACTTC
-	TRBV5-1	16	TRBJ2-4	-	CASSLDYRAIGDIQYF	TGCGCCAGCAGCTTGGACTACAGGGCTATCGGCGACATTCAGTACTTC
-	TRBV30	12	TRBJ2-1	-	CAWSHRSNEQFF	TGTGCCTGGAGTCACAGGTCCAATGAGCAGTTCTTC
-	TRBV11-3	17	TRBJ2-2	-	CASSLDAHREDTGELFF	TGTGCCAGCAGCTTAGACGCCCACAGGGAAGACACCGGGGAGCTGTTTTTT